This T cell receptor (beta chain) was sequenced for a study of CD4 T cells in relation to SARS-CoV-2 and coronaviruses. On the study more broadly: Negative control cultures got HIV-1 Nef peptides or no peptide.

Data came from immunoSEQ multiplex PCR; TCRdb stores just in-frame clones and leaves some out. In the table there are tens of thousands of clones, 73% of which are singletons. The CDR3 spans 13 residues. Germline V gene lookup returns CDR1 LNHDA and CDR2 SQIVND (reference sequence). The V and J ends lost 3 bases and 4 bases respectively, with 9 bases between them. The unexposed donors gave CD4+ T cells in about 2011-2018, prior to COVID-19. CD4+ T cells were isolated from the cells after 10 days of culture. Testing used SARS-CoV-2 S/N and four cold-coronavirus spikes on unexposed-donor CD4+ T cells, cells permitting. Around 2 million PBMCs per well were cultured with 9 to 10 IU/ml IL-2. Cultures received half-medium IL-2 refreshes on days 3 and 7. There are a few counts of this clone. What it binds is not known.

The chain is built from TRBV19 and TRBJ1-1, with unresolved D. Sequenced input: CD4+ T cells from PBMCs, cultured in vitro. The sequence came from a human donor in good health. As DNA, the CDR3 is TGTGCCAGTAGTATCCGCCGTCTCACTGAAGCTTTCTTT. Residues: CASSIRRLTEAFF.